Included here is one TCR beta chain sequence, with context. The antigen is undetermined. The data originate from a study of cytomegalovirus exposure and HLA in healthy donors. Study details: Earlier work reported 117 million unique TCR beta sequences from about 180 million T cells. Findings and caveats of the study: Sequence variants that were highly shared formed a cluster that was likely a sequencing artifact. Being indistinguishable, some V segments were excluded, TRBV6-2 and TRBV6-3 among them.

The CDR3 consists of 15 residues. PCR involved 60 Vbeta and 13 Jbeta primers. Per the original methods: Unique TCR beta chains totaled about 73 million in a later count, with roughly 11 million of them shared. Assay: immunoSEQ multiplex PCR; the TCRdb copy retains only in-frame clones and omits some. From that table come the V and J calls and clone size; the DNA was used to work out D and trimming. The data show 120,000 or so clones, roughly 80% seen once. This sequence originates from a man younger than 40 in good health and CMV-seropositive. The chain has TRBV21-1 and TRBJ2-7; TRBD1, as called in the table, went unchecked against the DNA. TRBV21-1 is deemed a pseudogene. Sequencing input: PBMCs. CDR3 amino acids: CASSKVRGSSYEQYF. The CDR3 region has the DNA TGTGCCAGCAGCAAAGTTAGGGGAAGCTCCTACGAGCAGTACTTC.